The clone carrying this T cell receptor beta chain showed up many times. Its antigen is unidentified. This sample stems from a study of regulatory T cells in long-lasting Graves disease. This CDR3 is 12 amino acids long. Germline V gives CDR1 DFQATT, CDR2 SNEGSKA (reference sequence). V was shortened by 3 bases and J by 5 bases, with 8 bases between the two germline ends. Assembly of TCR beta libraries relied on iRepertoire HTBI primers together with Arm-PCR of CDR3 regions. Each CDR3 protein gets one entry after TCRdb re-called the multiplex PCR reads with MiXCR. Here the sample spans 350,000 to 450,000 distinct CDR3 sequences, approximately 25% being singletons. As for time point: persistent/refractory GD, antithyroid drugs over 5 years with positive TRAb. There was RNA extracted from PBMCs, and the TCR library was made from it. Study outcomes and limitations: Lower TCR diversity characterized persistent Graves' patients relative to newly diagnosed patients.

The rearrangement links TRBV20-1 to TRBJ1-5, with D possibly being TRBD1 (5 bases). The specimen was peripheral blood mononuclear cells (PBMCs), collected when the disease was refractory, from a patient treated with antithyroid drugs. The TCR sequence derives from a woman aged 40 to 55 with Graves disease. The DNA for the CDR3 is TGCAGTGCTAGGCCAGGGCATCAGCCCCAGCATTTT. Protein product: CSARPGHQPQHF.